This TCR beta chain was recorded in a study of blood T cell repertoires in COVID-19. Study summary: Researchers got acute and convalescent COVID-19 samples from the United States, Italy and Spain. Sources were T cells, B-cell-depleted T cells, or PBMCs; the material itself was cDNA or gDNA.

Clones were sequenced by immunoSEQ multiplex PCR, and TCRdb holds only the in-frame ones, with some missing. The sample yields about 210,000 clones, roughly four fifths seen once. CDR1 and CDR2 (germline): SGHDT, YYEEEE. Trimming cost V 5 bases and J 6 bases, with 20 bases left between them. The CDR3 runs to 15 residues. The receptor was isolated from a woman between 50 and 59 years old with active or convalescent COVID-19. V gene TRBV5-6 combines with J gene TRBJ1-2, with no clear D. The sample consisted of peripheral blood. The CDR3 bases are TGTGCCAGCAGACCTTATATCGGGGAAAGTGATGGCTACACCTTC. Its protein is CASRPYIGESDGYTF.